The clone carrying this T cell receptor beta chain has a single count. This sample stems from a study of shared T cell receptors in the human thymus. Germline assignment: CDR1 SGHAT and CDR2 FQNNGV. This CDR3 region has 14 residues. V was cut by 5 bases and J by 4 bases, with 14 bases left in between. Some clones are missing from TCRdb's copy, which holds only in-frame ones; the method was immunoSEQ multiplex PCR. The sample includes hundreds of thousands of clones, about 89% of them seen just once. The data were also submitted as part of a second study, on human thymus T cells.

This rearrangement joins TRBV11-2 to TRBJ1-1, with a tentative D call TRBD1 (5 bases). The clonotype comes from a boy younger than two with a congenital heart defect. The source material was thymocytes. The CDR3 nucleotides read TGTGCCAGCAGCCGGACCAAGGGGCGCACTGAAGCTTTCTTT. This encodes CASSRTKGRTEAFF.